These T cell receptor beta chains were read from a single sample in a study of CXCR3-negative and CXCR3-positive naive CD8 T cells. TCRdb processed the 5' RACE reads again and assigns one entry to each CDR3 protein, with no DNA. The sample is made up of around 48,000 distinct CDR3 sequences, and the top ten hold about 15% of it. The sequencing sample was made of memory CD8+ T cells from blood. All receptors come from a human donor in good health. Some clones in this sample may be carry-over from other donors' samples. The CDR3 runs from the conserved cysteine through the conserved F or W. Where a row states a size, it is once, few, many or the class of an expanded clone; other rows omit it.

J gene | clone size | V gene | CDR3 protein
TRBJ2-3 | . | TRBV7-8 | CASSLVAGGPDTQYF
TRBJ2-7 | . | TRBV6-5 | CASSYRGHGSYEQYF
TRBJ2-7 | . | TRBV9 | CASSSGLGSREQYF
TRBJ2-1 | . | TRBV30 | CAWSVRKRGDNEQFF
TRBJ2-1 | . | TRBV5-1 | CASSLTGPEQFF
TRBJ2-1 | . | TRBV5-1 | CASSLLGYNEQFF
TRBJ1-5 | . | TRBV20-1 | CSARWGASNQPQHF
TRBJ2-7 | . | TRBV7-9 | CATSREASYEQYF
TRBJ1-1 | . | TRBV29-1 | CSVEAAWTVSNEAFF
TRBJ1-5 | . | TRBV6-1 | CASSAGEANQPQHF
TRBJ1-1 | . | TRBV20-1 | CSARDPGGNTEAFF
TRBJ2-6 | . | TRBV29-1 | CSVEDLGRGENPGANVLTF
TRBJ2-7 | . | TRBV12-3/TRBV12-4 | CASSFPASYEQYF
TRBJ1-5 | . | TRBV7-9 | CASSPGDQPQHF
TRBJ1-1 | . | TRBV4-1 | CASSLPMDSLNTEAFF
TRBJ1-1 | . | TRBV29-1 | CSAPSGGAEAFF
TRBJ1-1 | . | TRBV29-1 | CSVQGGLNTEAFF
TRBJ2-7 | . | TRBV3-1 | CASSQGLGDYEQYF
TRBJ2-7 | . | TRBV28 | CASTRAYEQYF
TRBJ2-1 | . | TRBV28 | CASSPRAGRDRYNEQFF
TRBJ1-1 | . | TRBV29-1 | CSVQGATTEAFF
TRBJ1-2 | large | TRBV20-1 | CSARDPTAQGYTF
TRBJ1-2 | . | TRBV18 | CASSSGTATNYGYTF
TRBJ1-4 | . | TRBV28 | CASASPRGVSNEKLFF
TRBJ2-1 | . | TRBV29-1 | CSVLLRDRGDEQFF
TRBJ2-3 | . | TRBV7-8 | CASSFGVRGTDTQYF
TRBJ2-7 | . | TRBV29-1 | CSVEAWGDRVYEQYF
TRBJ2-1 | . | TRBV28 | CASRSDLGTSGFTSNEQFF
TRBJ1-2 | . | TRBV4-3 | CASSQDVGYGYTF
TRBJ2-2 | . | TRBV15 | CATSRAVRRSNTGELFF
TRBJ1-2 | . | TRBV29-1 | CSVPSLEGYTF
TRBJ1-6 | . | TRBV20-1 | CSARSTGVENSPLHF
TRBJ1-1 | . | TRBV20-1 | CSARDPQGVITEAFF
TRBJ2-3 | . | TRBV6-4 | CASSDGSTDTQYF
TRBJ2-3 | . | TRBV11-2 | CASSLDAWDDTQYF
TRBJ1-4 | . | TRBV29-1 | CSVEDLTGSNEKLFF
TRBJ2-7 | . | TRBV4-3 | CASSQDPRPTREQYF
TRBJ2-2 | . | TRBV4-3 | CASSQDLPTGELLF
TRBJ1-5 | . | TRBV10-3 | CAISESDLDRAQHF
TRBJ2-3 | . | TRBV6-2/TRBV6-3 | CASSPQIGGTDTQYF
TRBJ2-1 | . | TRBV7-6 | CASSPMDRGHSNEQFF
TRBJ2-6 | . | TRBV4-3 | CASSPSSSSGANVLTF
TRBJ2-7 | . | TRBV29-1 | CSAGQGGYEQYF
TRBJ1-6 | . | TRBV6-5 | CASSYSTPSSYNSPLHF
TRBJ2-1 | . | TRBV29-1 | CSVNWRLAGDNEQFF
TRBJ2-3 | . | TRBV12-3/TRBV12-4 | CASGTSGDTQYF
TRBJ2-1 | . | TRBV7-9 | CASRLQGTHNEQFF
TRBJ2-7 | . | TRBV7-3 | CASSLTPRTPYEQYF
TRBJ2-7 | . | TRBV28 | CASSLINYEQYF
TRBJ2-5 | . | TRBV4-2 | CASSQEPPSGGQETQYF
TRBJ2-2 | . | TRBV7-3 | CASSLGLSYANTGELFF
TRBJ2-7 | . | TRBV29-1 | CSVWTSGTTSYEQYF
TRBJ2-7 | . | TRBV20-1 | CSALTSAEQYF
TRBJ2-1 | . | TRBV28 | CASSPLGAQGNNEQFF
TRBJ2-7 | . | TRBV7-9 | CASSNSTLGPYEQYF
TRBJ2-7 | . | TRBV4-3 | CASSQVAESSYEQYF